The clone carrying this T cell receptor (beta chain) was found a few times. Each of the CD4+ naive, central memory, regulatory and stem cell-like memory populations was sorted via CD45RO/CCR7/CD25/CD127/CD95/CD27. These data are taken from a study of beta chain features in type 1 diabetes. The entirety of the isolated RNA underwent reverse transcription, so expressed TCRB transcripts were sequenced. TCRdb's table, derived via immunoSEQ multiplex PCR, lists solely in-frame clones and lacks some. The top ten hold 0.019% of the sample, which has 350,000 to 400,000 clones, around 15% seen once. The germline CDR1 and CDR2 sequences are PRHDT and FYEKMQ (reference sequence). With 0 bases removed from V and 3 bases from J, the gap between germline ends came to 12 bases. The CDR3 is 16 amino acids.

Sequencing used naive CD4+ T cells from blood. This TCR came from a woman under 30 in good health. The rearrangement joins TRBV13 to TRBJ1-3; D unresolved. The CDR3 region is CASSLGGGGSGNTIYF. The CDR3 DNA sequence: TGTGCCAGCAGCTTAGGAGGAGGCGGCAGTGGAAACACCATATATTTT.